The 3 T cell receptor beta chains reported below all come from one sample, sequenced in a study of graft-versus-host responses after intestinal transplantation. The data were produced by immunoSEQ multiplex PCR, yet TCRdb's version contains in-frame clones alone and is incomplete. The sample yields some 8,200 clones, around 93% seen once. Sample: PBMCs, taken 30 to 32 days after intestinal transplant. All receptors come from a human patient who received an intestinal transplant, so some T cells may come from the graft donor.

The chain is built from TRBV6-1 and TRBJ2-5, with D perhaps matching TRBD2 (6 bases). V was shortened by 6 bases and J by 2 bases, with 13 bases between the two germline ends. The CDR3 is 14 residues long. Germline V gene lookup returns CDR1 MNHNS and CDR2 SASEGT. The CDR3 sequence is CASSRDWEQETQYF. In nucleotides, the CDR3 is TGTGCCAGCAGCCGGGACTGGGAACAAGAGACCCAGTACTTC.

CDR3 sequence reads: CASSFTRTNEKLFF. The CDR3 bases are TGTGCCAGCAGCTTTACCAGAACTAATGAAAAACTGTTTTTT. This sequence joins TRBV7-8 and TRBJ1-4; unclear D gene. This CDR3 spans 14 amino acids. Germline values: CDR1 SGHVS, CDR2 FQNEAQ. Trimming took 3 bases from V and 1 from J, leaving 6 bases between them.

The V gene is TRBV5-1, the J gene TRBJ2-7; D may be TRBD1 (5 bases). CDR1 SGHRS and CDR2 YFSETQ come from the germline V gene. Trimming stripped 0 bases from V and 3 bases from J, with 13 bases between. The CDR3 runs 15 residues. The CDR3 nucleotides read TGCGCCAGCAGCTTGGCTGGACCCAGGGACTACGAGCAGTACTTC. This codes for CASSLAGPRDYEQYF.